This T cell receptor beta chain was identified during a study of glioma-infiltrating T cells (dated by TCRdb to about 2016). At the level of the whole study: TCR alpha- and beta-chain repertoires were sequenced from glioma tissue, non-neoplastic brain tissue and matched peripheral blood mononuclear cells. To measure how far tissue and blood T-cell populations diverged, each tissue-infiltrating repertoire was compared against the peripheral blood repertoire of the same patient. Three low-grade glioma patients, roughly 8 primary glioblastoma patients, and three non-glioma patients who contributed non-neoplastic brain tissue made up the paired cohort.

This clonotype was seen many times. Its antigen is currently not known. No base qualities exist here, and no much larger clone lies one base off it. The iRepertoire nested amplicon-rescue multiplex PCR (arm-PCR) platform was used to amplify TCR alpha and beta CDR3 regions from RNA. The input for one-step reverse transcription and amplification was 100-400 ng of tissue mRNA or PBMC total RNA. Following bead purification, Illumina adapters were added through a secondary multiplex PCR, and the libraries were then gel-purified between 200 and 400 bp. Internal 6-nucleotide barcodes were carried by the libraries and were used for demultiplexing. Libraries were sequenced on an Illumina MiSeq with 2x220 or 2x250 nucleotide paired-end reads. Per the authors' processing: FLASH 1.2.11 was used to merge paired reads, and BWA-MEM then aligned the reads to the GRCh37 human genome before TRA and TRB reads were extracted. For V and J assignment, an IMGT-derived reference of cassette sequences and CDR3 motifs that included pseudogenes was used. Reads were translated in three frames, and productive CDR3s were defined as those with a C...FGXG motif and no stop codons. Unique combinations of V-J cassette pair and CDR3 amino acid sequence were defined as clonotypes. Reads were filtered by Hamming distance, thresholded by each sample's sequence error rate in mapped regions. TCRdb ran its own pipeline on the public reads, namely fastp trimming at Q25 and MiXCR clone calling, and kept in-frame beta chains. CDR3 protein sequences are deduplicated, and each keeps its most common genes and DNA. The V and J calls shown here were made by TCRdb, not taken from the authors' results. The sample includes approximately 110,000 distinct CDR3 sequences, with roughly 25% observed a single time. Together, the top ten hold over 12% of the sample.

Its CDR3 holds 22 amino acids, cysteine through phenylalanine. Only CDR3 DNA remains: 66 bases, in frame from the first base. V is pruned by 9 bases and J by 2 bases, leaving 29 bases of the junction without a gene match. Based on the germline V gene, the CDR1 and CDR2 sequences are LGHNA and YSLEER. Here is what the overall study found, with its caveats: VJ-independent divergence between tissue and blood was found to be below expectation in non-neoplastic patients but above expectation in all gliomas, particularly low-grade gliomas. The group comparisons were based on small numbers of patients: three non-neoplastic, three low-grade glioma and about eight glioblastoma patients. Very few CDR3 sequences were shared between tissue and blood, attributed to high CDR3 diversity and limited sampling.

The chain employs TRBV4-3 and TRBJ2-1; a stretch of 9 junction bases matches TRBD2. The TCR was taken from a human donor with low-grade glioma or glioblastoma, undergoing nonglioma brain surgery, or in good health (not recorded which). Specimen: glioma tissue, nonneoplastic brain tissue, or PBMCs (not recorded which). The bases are TGCGCCAGTATTGATCCAGCTCGGGGTAGCGGGGGCCGCGGGGGTCCCTACAATGAGCAGTTCTTC. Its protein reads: CASIDPARGSGGRGGPYNEQFF.